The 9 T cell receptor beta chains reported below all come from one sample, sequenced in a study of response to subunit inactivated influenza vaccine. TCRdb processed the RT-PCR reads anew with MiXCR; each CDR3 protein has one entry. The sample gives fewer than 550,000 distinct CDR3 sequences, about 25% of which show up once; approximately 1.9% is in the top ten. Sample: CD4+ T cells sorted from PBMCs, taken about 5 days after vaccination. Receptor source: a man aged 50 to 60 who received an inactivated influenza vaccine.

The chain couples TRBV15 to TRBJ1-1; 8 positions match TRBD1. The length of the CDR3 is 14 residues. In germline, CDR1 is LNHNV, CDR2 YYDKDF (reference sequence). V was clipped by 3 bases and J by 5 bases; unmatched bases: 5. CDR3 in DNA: TGTGCCACCAGCAGGGCACAGGGGGATACTGAAGCTTTCTTT. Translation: CATSRAQGDTEAFF. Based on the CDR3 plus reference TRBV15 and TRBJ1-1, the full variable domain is DAMVIQNPRYQVTQFGKPVTLSCSQTLNHNVMYWYQQKSSQAPKLLFHYYDKDFNNEADTPDNFQSRRPNTSFCFLDIRSPGLGDTAMYLCATSRAQGDTEAFFGQGTRLTVV.

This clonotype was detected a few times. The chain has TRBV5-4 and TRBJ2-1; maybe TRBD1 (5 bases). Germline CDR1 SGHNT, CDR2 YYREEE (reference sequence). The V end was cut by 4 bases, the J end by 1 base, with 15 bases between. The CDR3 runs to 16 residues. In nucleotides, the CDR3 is TGTGCCAGCAGCCCGAGACAGTTCCGGTCCTACAATGAGCAGTTCTTC. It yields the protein CASSPRQFRSYNEQFF. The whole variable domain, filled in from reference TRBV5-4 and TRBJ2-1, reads ETGVTQSPTHLIKTRGQQVTLRCSSQSGHNTVSWYQQALGQGPQFIFQYYREEENGRGNFPPRFSGLQFPNYSSELNVNALELDDSALYLCASSPRQFRSYNEQFFGPGTRLTVL.

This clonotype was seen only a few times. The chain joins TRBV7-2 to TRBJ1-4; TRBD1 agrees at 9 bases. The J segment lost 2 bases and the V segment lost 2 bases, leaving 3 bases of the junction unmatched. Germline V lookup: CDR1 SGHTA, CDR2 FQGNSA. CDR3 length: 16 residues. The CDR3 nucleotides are TGTGCCAGCAGCTTAACAACAGGGGGCACTAATGAAAAACTGTTTTTT. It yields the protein CASSLTTGGTNEKLFF. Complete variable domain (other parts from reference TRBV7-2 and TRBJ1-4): GAGVSQSPSNKVTEKGKDVELRCDPISGHTALYWYRQSLGQGLEFLIYFQGNSAPDKSGLPSDRFSAERTGGSVSTLTIQRTQQEDSAVYLCASSLTTGGTNEKLFFGSGTQLSVL.

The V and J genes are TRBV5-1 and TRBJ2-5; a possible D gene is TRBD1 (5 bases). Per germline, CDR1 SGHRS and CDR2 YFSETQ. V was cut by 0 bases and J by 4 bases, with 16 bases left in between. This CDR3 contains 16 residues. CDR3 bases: TGCGCCAGCAGCTTGGATTCTCAGGGCCGAGGAGAGACCCAGTACTTC. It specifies CASSLDSQGRGETQYF.

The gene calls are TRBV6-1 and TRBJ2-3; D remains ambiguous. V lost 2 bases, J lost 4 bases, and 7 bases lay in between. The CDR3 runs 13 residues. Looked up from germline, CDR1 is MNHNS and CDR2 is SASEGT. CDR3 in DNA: TGTGCCAGCAGTGAATTCCCCGCAGATACGCAGTATTTT. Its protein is CASSEFPADTQYF.

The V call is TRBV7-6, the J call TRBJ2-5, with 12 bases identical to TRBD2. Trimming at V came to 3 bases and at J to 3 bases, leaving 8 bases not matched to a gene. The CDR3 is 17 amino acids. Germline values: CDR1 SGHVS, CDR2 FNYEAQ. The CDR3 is CASSFQGLAGIEETQYF. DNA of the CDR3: TGTGCCAGCAGCTTTCAAGGACTAGCGGGAATTGAAGAGACCCAGTACTTC.

The CDR3 coding sequence is TGTGCCAGCAGCCAAGCTGGCGGGGGGGCCATTCAGTACTTC. Its protein product is CASSQAGGGAIQYF. The V and J genes are TRBV3-1 and TRBJ2-4, with 9 bases fitting TRBD2. Germline-derived CDR1 and CDR2 are LGHDT and YNNKEL (reference sequence). V shed 1 base and J 9 bases; nucleotides not matched to a gene: 4. The CDR3 consists of 14 residues.

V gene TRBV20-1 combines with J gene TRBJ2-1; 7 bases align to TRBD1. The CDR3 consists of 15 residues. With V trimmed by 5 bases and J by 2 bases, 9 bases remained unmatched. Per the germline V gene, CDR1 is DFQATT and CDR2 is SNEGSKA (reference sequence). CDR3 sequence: CSAPPRGGTYNEQFF. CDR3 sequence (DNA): TGCAGTGCTCCCCCTAGAGGGGGCACCTACAATGAGCAGTTCTTC.

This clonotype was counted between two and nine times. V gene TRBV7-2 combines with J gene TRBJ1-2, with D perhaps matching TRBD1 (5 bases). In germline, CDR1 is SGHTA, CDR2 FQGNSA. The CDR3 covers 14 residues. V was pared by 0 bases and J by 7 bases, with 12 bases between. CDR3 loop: CASSLARGGSGYTF. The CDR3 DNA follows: TGTGCCAGCAGCTTAGCCCGGGGGGGGTCTGGCTACACCTTC.